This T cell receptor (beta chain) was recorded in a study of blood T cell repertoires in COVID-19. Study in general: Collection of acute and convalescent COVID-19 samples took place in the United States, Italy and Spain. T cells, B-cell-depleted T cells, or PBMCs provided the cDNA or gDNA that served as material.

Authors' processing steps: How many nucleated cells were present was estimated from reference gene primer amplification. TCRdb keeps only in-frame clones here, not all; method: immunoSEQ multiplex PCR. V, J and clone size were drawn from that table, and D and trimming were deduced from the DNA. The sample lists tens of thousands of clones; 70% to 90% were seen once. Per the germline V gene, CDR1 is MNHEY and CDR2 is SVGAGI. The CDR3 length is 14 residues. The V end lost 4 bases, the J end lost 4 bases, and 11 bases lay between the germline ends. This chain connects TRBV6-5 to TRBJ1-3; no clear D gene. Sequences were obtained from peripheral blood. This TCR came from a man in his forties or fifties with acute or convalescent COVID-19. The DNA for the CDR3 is TGTGCCAGCAGTTTCGATAGAATGGGAAACACCATATATTTT. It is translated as CASSFDRMGNTIYF.